The 30 T cell receptor beta chains reported below all come from one sample, sequenced in a study of T cells after yellow fever vaccination. TCRdb re-analysed the 5' RACE reads in MiXCR, keeping a single row per CDR3 protein. This table has about 400,000 distinct CDR3 sequences, around 6.4% appearing once. This specimen was PBMCs, taken 5 days after the yellow fever booster vaccination. These receptors came from a man under 40 who received the YFV17D yellow fever vaccine.

This clonotype came up a few times. The chain is built from TRBV4-1 and TRBJ1-2; D perhaps matches TRBD1 (5 bases). In germline, CDR1 is MGHRA, CDR2 YSYEKL. This CDR3 spans 15 amino acids. V lost 1 base and J lost 3, with 12 bases in between. This chain's CDR3 is CASSQGSGIYYGYTF. CDR3 nucleotides: TGCGCCAGCAGCCAAGGTTCAGGGATTTACTATGGCTACACCTTC.

A few counts support this clonotype. The chain recombines TRBV28 with TRBJ1-2, with a tentative D call TRBD1 (5 bases). Germline V gene data show CDR1 as MDHEN and CDR2 as SYDVKM. Trimming took off 5 bases at V and 2 bases at J, with 12 bases between the two ends. This CDR3 is built from 14 residues. This CDR3 is CASSHLQGNYGYTF. CDR3 nucleotides: TGTGCCAGCAGTCACCTTCAGGGCAACTATGGCTACACCTTC.

Only a few counts were recorded for this clonotype. The chain joins TRBV7-3 to TRBJ2-2, with 10 bases identical to TRBD1. There are 18 residues in the CDR3. The V and J ends lost 1 base and 4 bases, in that order; junction bases with no gene match: 9. The germline V gene encodes CDR1 SGHTA and CDR2 FQGTGA. The CDR3 DNA is TGTGCCAGCAGCTTAAGTCCCCCGGGACAGGGGAGCACCGGGGAGCTGTTTTTT. Translation: CASSLSPPGQGSTGELFF.

Ten or more counts support this clonotype. V is TRBV16 and J is TRBJ1-5, with D uncertain. The V end lost 8 bases, the J end lost 5 bases, and 16 bases lay between the germline ends. The length of the CDR3 is 14 residues. The germline V gene has CDR1 KGHSY and CDR2 FQNENV. DNA of the CDR3: TGTGCCAGCGCCATCGACACTCCCTATCAGCCCCAGCATTTT. Translation: CASAIDTPYQPQHF. Variable domain in full (rest from reference TRBV16 and TRBJ1-5): GEEVAQTPKHLVRGEGQKAKLYCAPIKGHSYVFWYQQVLKNEFKFLISFQNENVFDETGMPKERFSAKCLPNSPCSLEIQATKLEDSAVYFCASAIDTPYQPQHFGDGTRLSIL.

This clonotype was seen ten or more times. The chain carries TRBV6-2 or TRBV6-3 and TRBJ2-1, with D perhaps matching TRBD1 (5 bases). Germline V gene sequence: CDR1 MNHEY, CDR2 SVGEGT. CDR3 length equals 14 residues. The V end was cut by 8 bases, the J end by 9 bases, with 20 bases between. The CDR3 protein is CASRRQQVQLEQFF. For the CDR3, the DNA is TGTGCCAGCCGTCGACAGCAAGTCCAACTTGAGCAGTTCTTC.

The chain links TRBV7-8 to TRBJ2-2; TRBD2 aligns across 12 bases. The CDR3 is 17 amino acids. Germline assignment: CDR1 SGHVS and CDR2 FQNEAQ. Germline trimming cut 5 bases from V and 4 bases from J; bases unmatched to any gene: 8. This CDR3 reads CASSPLAGGRVTGELFF. CDR3 coding DNA: TGTGCCAGCAGCCCTCTAGCGGGAGGGCGTGTCACCGGGGAGCTGTTTTTT.

This clonotype was seen only a few times. The chain combines TRBV19 with TRBJ2-3, with 7 positions matching TRBD2. CDR3 size: 13 residues. CDR1 is LNHDA and CDR2 is SQIVND in the germline V gene (reference sequence). V lost 6 bases, J lost 2 bases, and 2 bases stayed unmatched. This CDR3 reads CASRLAATDTQYF. In DNA form, the CDR3 reads TGTGCCAGTAGGCTAGCGGCCACAGATACGCAGTATTTT.

The CDR3 DNA reads as TGTGCCAGCAGCCCACGGGGGTTTGATGGCTACACCTTC. Its translation: CASSPRGFDGYTF. J is TRBJ1-2 and V is TRBV9, with D tentatively TRBD1 (5 bases). Germline V lookup: CDR1 SGDLS, CDR2 YYNGEE. The CDR3 runs 13 residues. V shed 4 bases and J shed 6 bases, with 13 bases lying between them. Drawing the rest from reference TRBV9 and TRBJ1-2, the complete variable domain is DSGVTQTPKHLITATGQRVTLRCSPRSGDLSVYWYQQSLDQGLQFLIQYYNGEERAKGNILERFSAQQFPDLHSELNLSSLELGDSALYFCASSPRGFDGYTFGSGTRLTVV.

The V call is TRBV5-4, the J call TRBJ1-2; D gene ambiguous. The length of the CDR3 is 13 residues. Germline-derived CDR1 and CDR2 are SGHNT and YYREEE (reference sequence). V lost 1 base and J lost 10, with 14 bases in between. The CDR3 DNA follows: TGTGCCAGCAGCTTGACCGGACCGGGTGTCTACACCTTC. Translation: CASSLTGPGVYTF.

The V gene is TRBV20-1, the J gene TRBJ2-1; TRBD2 matches at 9 bases. J gave up 8 bases and V 5 bases, and 10 bases lay outside the gene matches. The CDR3 consists of 14 residues. Per germline, CDR1 DFQATT and CDR2 SNEGSKA (reference sequence). The DNA for the CDR3 is TGCAGTGCTCATACCGGGACTAGCTTTCATGAGCAGTTCTTC. Its translation is CSAHTGTSFHEQFF.

This clonotype was seen at least ten times. This chain uses TRBV11-2 with TRBJ2-3; 15 bases map to TRBD2. CDR1 is SGHAT and CDR2 is FQNNGV in the germline V gene. J was trimmed by 5 bases and V by 3 bases; bases with no gene match: 12. This CDR3 has 19 residues. CDR3 in DNA: TGTGCCAGCAGCTTTCCCGGACTAGCGGGAGGGCCGGATGAAGATACGCAGTATTTT. It yields the protein CASSFPGLAGGPDEDTQYF.

This clonotype came up a few times. The rearrangement uses TRBV20-1 and TRBJ1-1; D not resolved. The V end was cut by 5 bases, the J end by 5 bases, with 15 bases between. This CDR3 has 13 amino acids. Looked up from germline, CDR1 is DFQATT and CDR2 is SNEGSKA (reference sequence). In DNA, the CDR3 is TGCAGTGCTGACGGAGGTATCGGTACTGAAGCTTTCTTT. It codes for CSADGGIGTEAFF.

This clonotype was detected many times. The chain is built from TRBV5-6 and TRBJ2-7, with TRBD2 matching over 9 bases. The V segment lost 4 bases and the J segment 0 bases; nucleotides outside the gene matches: 5. The CDR3 runs to 15 residues. CDR1 SGHDT and CDR2 YYEEEE come from the germline V gene. The CDR3 protein is CASSTLAGSSYEQYF. For the CDR3, the DNA is TGTGCCAGCAGCACCCTAGCGGGGAGCTCCTACGAGCAGTACTTC.

Ten or more counts support this clonotype. V and J are TRBV3-1 and TRBJ2-5; D may be TRBD2 (6 bases). Germline V lookup: CDR1 LGHDT, CDR2 YNNKEL (reference sequence). The CDR3 is 16 amino acids. V lost 2 bases to trimming and J lost 7 bases, with 20 bases between them. In DNA form, the CDR3 reads TGTGCCAGCAGCCAACCCCGGGCTAGCGTCGCGGGGACCCAGTACTTC. Encoded protein: CASSQPRASVAGTQYF.

The sample holds a few counts of this clonotype. V gene TRBV2 combines with J gene TRBJ2-7; 7 nucleotides line up with TRBD1. The germline V gene encodes CDR1 SNHLY and CDR2 FYNNEI. The junction had 6 bases not matched to a gene; V was cut back by 7 bases and J by 3 bases. This CDR3 is 13 amino acids long. CDR3 region: CASNRGQDYEQYF. CDR3 in DNA: TGTGCCAGCAACCGAGGACAGGACTACGAGCAGTACTTC. Full variable domain (outside the CDR3, taken from reference TRBV2 and TRBJ2-7): EPEVTQTPSHQVTQMGQEVILRCVPISNHLYFYWYRQILGQKVEFLVSFYNNEISEKSEIFDDQFSVERPDGSNFTLKIRSTKLEDSAMYFCASNRGQDYEQYFGPGTRLTVT.

This clonotype was found many times. The chain is built from TRBV27 and TRBJ1-1; D might be TRBD1 (5 bases). The V and J ends lost 3 bases and 3 bases respectively, with 8 bases between them. The CDR3 has 13 residues. Germline V gene sequence: CDR1 MNHEY, CDR2 SMNVEV (reference sequence). The CDR3 region is CASSFRDDTEAFF. The DNA for the CDR3 is TGTGCCAGCAGTTTCCGGGACGACACTGAAGCTTTCTTT.

A few counts support this clonotype. The J gene is TRBJ2-2, the V gene TRBV6-5; D perhaps matches TRBD1 (6 bases). The germline V and J ends were trimmed by 4 bases and 5 bases, with 11 bases remaining between them. This CDR3 is 14 amino acids long. Germline V gene lookup returns CDR1 MNHEY and CDR2 SVGAGI. The CDR3 bases are TGTGCCAGCAGTTGGGGGCTAGGGACCGGGGAGCTGTTTTTT. Residues: CASSWGLGTGELFF.

This clonotype occurred many times. This sequence joins TRBV7-2 and TRBJ2-1; D possibly corresponds to TRBD2 (6 bases). Deletions cut 5 bases from V and 8 bases from J, with 19 bases between. Germline CDR1 and CDR2: SGHTA and FQGNSA. This CDR3 has 15 amino acids. CDR3 sequence (DNA): TGTGCCAGCAGCGGAAGCGGGTTCACTGGGGATGAGCAGTTCTTC. Its translation: CASSGSGFTGDEQFF.

This clonotype was seen a handful of times. The chain couples TRBV6-1 to TRBJ2-7; D is uncertain. The CDR3 is made up of 14 amino acids. Germline V lookup: CDR1 MNHNS, CDR2 SASEGT. Trimming removed 3 bases at V and 3 bases at J, with 12 bases between. CDR3 nucleotide sequence: TGTGCCAGCAGTGACTGGGAACTAAACTACGAGCAGTACTTC. Protein: CASSDWELNYEQYF.

The V and J genes are TRBV19 and TRBJ2-4; unclear D gene. The CDR3 totals 13 residues. Germline values: CDR1 LNHDA, CDR2 SQIVND (reference sequence). V dropped 5 bases and J dropped 0 bases, with 5 bases sitting between them. CDR3 coding DNA: TGTGCCAGTAGTGTGGGAGCCAAAAACATTCAGTACTTC. It yields the protein CASSVGAKNIQYF.

This clonotype was seen a handful of times. The chain is built from TRBV29-1 and TRBJ1-1; D unresolved. V lost 4 bases, J lost 3 bases, and 9 bases lay in between. Germline CDR1 reads SQVTM; CDR2 reads ANQGSEA. The CDR3 contains 12 residues. CDR3 amino acids: CSVVGSYTEAFF. The CDR3 nucleotides read TGCAGCGTTGTAGGGTCCTACACTGAAGCTTTCTTT.

The chain couples TRBV5-1 to TRBJ2-6; unclear D gene. The CDR3 covers 15 residues. Germline V lookup: CDR1 SGHRS, CDR2 YFSETQ. V was shortened by 4 bases and J by 2 bases, with 10 bases between the two germline ends. The CDR3 loop is CASSPSGPGANVLTF. CDR3 coding DNA: TGCGCCAGCAGCCCCTCGGGTCCTGGGGCCAACGTCCTGACTTTC.

This clonotype was seen repeatedly, ten times or more. This rearrangement joins TRBV18 to TRBJ2-1, with 10 positions matching TRBD1. The junction had 6 bases not matched to a gene; V was cut back by 0 bases and J by 7 bases. The CDR3 has 16 amino acids. The germline gives CDR1 KGHSH, CDR2 LQKENI. The CDR3 region is CASSPPLGTGANEQFF. CDR3 sequence (DNA): TGTGCCAGCTCACCACCATTGGGGACAGGGGCTAATGAGCAGTTCTTC.

This clonotype was observed a handful of times. The chain employs TRBV6-2 or TRBV6-3 and TRBJ2-7; TRBD1 aligns across 9 bases. Germline V lookup: CDR1 MNHEY, CDR2 SVGEGT. The trim removed 6 bases at V and 3 bases at J, leaving 3 bases unmatched. This CDR3 region has 13 residues. The CDR3 is CASRGTGLYEQYF. CDR3 nucleotide sequence: TGTGCCAGCAGGGGGACAGGGCTCTACGAGCAGTACTTC.

This clonotype was recorded a few times. The chain employs TRBV7-9 and TRBJ2-3; D is undetermined. The ends were cut back, 1 base at V and 1 base at J, with 6 bases in the middle. Germline CDR1 is SEHNR and CDR2 is FQNEAQ (reference sequence). This CDR3 spans 14 amino acids. CDR3 DNA sequence: TGTGCCAGCAGCTTAGTGCTCCGCACAGATACGCAGTATTTT. It codes for CASSLVLRTDTQYF.

This clonotype was counted between two and nine times. The chain joins TRBV11-2 to TRBJ2-7, with 9 bases fitting TRBD2. V gave up 5 bases and J gave up 4 bases; unmatched junction bases: 6. CDR3 length: 14 residues. Germline V CDR1 and CDR2: SGHAT, FQNNGV. CDR3 residues: CASSKTSGWYEQYF. The CDR3 DNA reads as TGTGCCAGCAGCAAGACTAGCGGCTGGTACGAGCAGTACTTC.

The sample holds a few counts of this clonotype. The chain carries TRBV29-1 and TRBJ2-3; 7 nucleotides agree with TRBD1. V lost 4 bases, J lost 1 base, and 11 bases stayed unmatched. From germline, CDR1 is SQVTM and CDR2 ANQGSEA. The CDR3 totals 16 residues. CDR3 sequence reads: CSVVDLGGAGTDTQYF. CDR3 nucleotide sequence: TGCAGCGTTGTCGACTTAGGGGGCGCGGGCACAGATACGCAGTATTTT.

This clonotype was observed a handful of times. V usage is TRBV5-6 and J usage is TRBJ2-1, with 7 bases aligning to TRBD2. Losses at the gene ends were 2 bases for V and 12 bases for J; bases not matched to a gene: 11. The CDR3 spans 14 residues. The germline CDR1 and CDR2 sequences are SGHDT and YYEEEE. The CDR3 sequence is CASSFREALVVQFF. The CDR3 coding sequence is TGTGCCAGCAGCTTCCGGGAGGCCTTGGTTGTGCAGTTCTTC.

This clonotype was counted ten times or more. V usage is TRBV20-1 and J usage is TRBJ2-1; D remains ambiguous. Germline V gives CDR1 DFQATT, CDR2 SNEGSKA (reference sequence). This CDR3 contains 14 residues. The V end lost 3 bases, the J end lost 4 bases, and 13 bases lay between the germline ends. CDR3 sequence: CSASPRVRYNEQFF. The DNA of the CDR3 is TGCAGTGCTAGCCCTCGCGTACGATACAATGAGCAGTTCTTC.

This clonotype has only a few counts. V usage is TRBV18 and J usage is TRBJ1-4; D gene unclear. Trimming shortened V by 3 bases and J by 6 bases, and 11 bases separated the two germline ends. The CDR3 spans 14 residues. Germline V gives CDR1 KGHSH, CDR2 LQKENI. The CDR3 loop is CASSPSFRDEKLFF. The CDR3, as DNA: TGTGCCAGCTCACCGTCGTTTAGGGATGAAAAACTGTTTTTT.